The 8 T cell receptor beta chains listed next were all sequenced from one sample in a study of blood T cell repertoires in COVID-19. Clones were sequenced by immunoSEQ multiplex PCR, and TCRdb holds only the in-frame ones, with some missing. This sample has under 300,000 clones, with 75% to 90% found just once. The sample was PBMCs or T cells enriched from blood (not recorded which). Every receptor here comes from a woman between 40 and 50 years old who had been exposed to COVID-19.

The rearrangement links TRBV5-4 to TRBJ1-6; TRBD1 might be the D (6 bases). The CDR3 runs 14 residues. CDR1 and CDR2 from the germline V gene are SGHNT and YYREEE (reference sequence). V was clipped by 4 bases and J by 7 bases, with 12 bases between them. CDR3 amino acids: CASSPNRENSPLHF. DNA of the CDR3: TGTGCCAGCAGCCCTAACAGGGAAAATTCACCCCTCCACTTT. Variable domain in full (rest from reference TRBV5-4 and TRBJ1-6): ETGVTQSPTHLIKTRGQQVTLRCSSQSGHNTVSWYQQALGQGPQFIFQYYREEENGRGNFPPRFSGLQFPNYSSELNVNALELDDSALYLCASSPNRENSPLHFGNGTRLTVT.

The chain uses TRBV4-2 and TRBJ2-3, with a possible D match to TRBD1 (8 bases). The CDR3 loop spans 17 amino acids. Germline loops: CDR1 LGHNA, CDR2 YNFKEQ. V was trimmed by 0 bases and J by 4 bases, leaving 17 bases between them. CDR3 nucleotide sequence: TGTGCCAGCAGCCAAGAGAGTACAGGGGGGGGCGCAGATACGCAGTATTTT. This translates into CASSQESTGGGADTQYF.

The CDR3 sequence: CASSPAWGTGWGKLFF. The CDR3 nucleotides read TGTGCCAGCAGCCCTGCCTGGGGGACAGGGTGGGGAAAACTGTTTTTT. The V call is TRBV4-2, the J call TRBJ1-4; 9 nucleotides match TRBD1. There are 16 residues in the CDR3. Per the germline V gene, CDR1 is LGHNA and CDR2 is YNFKEQ. The ends lost 4 bases at V and 10 bases at J; junction bases unmatched: 13.

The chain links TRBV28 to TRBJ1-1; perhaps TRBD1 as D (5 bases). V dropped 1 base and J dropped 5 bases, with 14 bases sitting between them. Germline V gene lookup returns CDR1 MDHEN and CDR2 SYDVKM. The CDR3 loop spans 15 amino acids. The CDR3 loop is CASSLFGGGGTEAFF. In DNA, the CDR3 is TGTGCCAGCAGTTTATTTGGGGGGGGAGGGACTGAAGCTTTCTTT.

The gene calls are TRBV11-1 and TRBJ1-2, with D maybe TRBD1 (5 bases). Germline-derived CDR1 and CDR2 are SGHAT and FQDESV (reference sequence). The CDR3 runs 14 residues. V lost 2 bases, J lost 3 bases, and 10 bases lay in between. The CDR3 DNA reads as TGTGCCAGCAGCTTACAGGGCTACGACTATGGCTACACCTTC. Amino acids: CASSLQGYDYGYTF.

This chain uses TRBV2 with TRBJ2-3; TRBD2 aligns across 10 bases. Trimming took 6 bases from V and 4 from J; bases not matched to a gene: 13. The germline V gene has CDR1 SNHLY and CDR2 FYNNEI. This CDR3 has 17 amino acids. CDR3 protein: CASSEPLASGRSDTQYF. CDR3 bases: TGTGCCAGCAGCGAACCCCTGGCTAGCGGGAGATCAGATACGCAGTATTTT.

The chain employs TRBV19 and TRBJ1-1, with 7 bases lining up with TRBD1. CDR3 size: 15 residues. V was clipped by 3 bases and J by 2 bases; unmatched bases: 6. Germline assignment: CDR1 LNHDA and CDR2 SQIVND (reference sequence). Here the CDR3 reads CASSIRAGGNTEAFF. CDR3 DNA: TGTGCCAGTAGTATCCGGGCAGGGGGAAACACTGAAGCTTTCTTT. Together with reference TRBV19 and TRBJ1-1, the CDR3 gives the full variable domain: DGGITQSPKYLFRKEGQNVTLSCEQNLNHDAMYWYRQDPGQGLRLIYYSQIVNDFQKGDIAEGYSVSREKKESFPLTVTSAQKNPTAFYLCASSIRAGGNTEAFFGQGTRLTVV.

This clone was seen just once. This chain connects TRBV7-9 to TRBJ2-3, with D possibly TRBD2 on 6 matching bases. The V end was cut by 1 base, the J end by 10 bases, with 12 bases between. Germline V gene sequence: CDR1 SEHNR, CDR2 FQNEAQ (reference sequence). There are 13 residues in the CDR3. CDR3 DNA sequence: TGTGCCAGCAGCTTAGAGGGGCGGGGTGCGCAGTATTTT. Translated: CASSLEGRGAQYF.